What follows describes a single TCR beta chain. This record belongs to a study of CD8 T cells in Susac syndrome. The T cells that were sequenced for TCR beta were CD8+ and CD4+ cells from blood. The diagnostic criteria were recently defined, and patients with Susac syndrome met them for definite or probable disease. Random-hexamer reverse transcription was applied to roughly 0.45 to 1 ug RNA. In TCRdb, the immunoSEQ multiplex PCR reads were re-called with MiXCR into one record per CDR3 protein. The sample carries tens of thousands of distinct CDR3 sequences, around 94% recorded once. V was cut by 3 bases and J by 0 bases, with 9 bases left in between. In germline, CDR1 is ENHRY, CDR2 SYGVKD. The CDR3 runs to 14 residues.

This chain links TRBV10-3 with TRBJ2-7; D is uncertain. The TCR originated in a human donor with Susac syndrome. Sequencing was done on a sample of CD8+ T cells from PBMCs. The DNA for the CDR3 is TGTGCCATCAGTGAACCGGGTAGCTCCTACGAGCAGTACTTC. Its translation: CAISEPGSSYEQYF.